In this sample, the clone carrying this TCR beta chain turned up many times. Amplified regions were TCR beta CDR3 sequences from RNA transcripts. When the TCR CDR3 underwent first-round RT-PCR, the HTBI primer set was used. TCRdb called the multiplex PCR reads again in MiXCR, with one record for every CDR3 protein. This sample has 300,000 to 450,000 distinct CDR3 sequences, with 15% to 18% found just once. Trimming took 8 bases from V and 2 from J, leaving 21 bases between them. CDR1 is MNHNS, CDR2 SASEGT, per germline. This CDR3 comprises 16 residues. The sample belongs to a study of T cells in Graves' hyperthyroidism and ophthalmopathy. The study enrolled patients aged 18 to 65 with newly diagnosed hyperthyroidism of under 2 months' duration. On the basis of clinical symptoms, serum thyroxine and TRAb, thyroid ultrasound and orbital computed tomography, diagnoses were made.

The chain employs TRBV6-1 and TRBJ2-5; no clear D gene. Material: blood. This TCR came from a woman aged 18-35 years with Graves' hyperthyroidism that later progressed to Graves' ophthalmopathy. The CDR3 DNA follows: TGTGCCAGCGTACCGTTTTCTTGGGTGAGGCAAGAGACCCAGTACTTC. Amino acids: CASVPFSWVRQETQYF.